Shown below are 5 T cell receptor beta chains from a single sample sequenced in a study of cytomegalovirus exposure and HLA in healthy donors. The study ran its PCR with 60 Vbeta and 13 Jbeta primers. Clones were read by immunoSEQ multiplex PCR, and TCRdb kept only the in-frame ones, dropping some. The repertoire includes a few hundred thousand clones, 75% of them detected once, and roughly 1.9% sits in the top ten. The sample taken for sequencing was PBMCs. These receptors were taken from a woman between 25 and 40 years old in good health and CMV-seronegative.

The J gene is TRBJ2-1, the V gene TRBV5-6, with D perhaps matching TRBD2 (6 bases). Germline values: CDR1 SGHDT, CDR2 YYEEEE. The V end was cut by 0 bases, the J end by 9 bases, with 10 bases between. There are 13 residues in the CDR3. The CDR3 nucleotides read TGTGCCAGCAGCTTGGCCGGGCGGGGTGAGCAGTTCTTC. This codes for CASSLAGRGEQFF.

The J gene is TRBJ2-7, the V gene TRBV18; 7 bases line up with TRBD1. CDR1 is KGHSH and CDR2 is LQKENI in the germline V gene. The CDR3 is 15 amino acids. V was pared by 0 bases and J by 2 bases, with 4 bases of the junction left unmatched. For the CDR3, the DNA is TGTGCCAGCTCACCACCGGGGACAGTAACCTACGAGCAGTACTTC. It yields the protein CASSPPGTVTYEQYF.

As regards this clone: Other DNA sequences within the sample encode an identical CDR3. The chain joins TRBV5-1 to TRBJ1-3; D is perhaps TRBD1 (6 bases). Germline values: CDR1 SGHRS, CDR2 YFSETQ. The CDR3 has 15 amino acids. V dropped 0 bases and J dropped 1 base, with 8 bases sitting between them. The CDR3 spells CASSLDTGSGNTIYF. CDR3 in DNA: TGCGCCAGCAGCTTGGACACAGGGTCTGGAAACACCATATATTTT.

This clone was picked up a small number of times. One end of the junction fails to match germline, which may point to a read error. The J gene is TRBJ1-5, the V gene TRBV27; weak D call: TRBD1 (6 bases). The CDR3 is 14 residues long. CDR1 is MNHEY and CDR2 is SMNVEV in the germline V gene (reference sequence). The CDR3, as DNA: TGTGCCAGCAGTCCCGGACGGACAGACAAGCCCCAGCCTTTT. It encodes CASSPGRTDKPQPF.

The CDR3 bases are TGTGCCAGCAGCCGTGGGGCCGGGACTAGCGGGAGGGCGTACAATGAGCAGTTCTTC. Its translation: CASSRGAGTSGRAYNEQFF. This chain uses TRBV16 with TRBJ2-1; TRBD2 agrees at 16 bases. With 4 bases clipped from V and 4 bases from J, the junction kept 10 bases outside the gene matches. This CDR3 is 19 amino acids long. CDR1 and CDR2 (germline): KGHSY, FQNENV.